A single sample gave rise to the 31 T cell receptor beta chains below, sequenced in a study of cytomegalovirus exposure and HLA in healthy donors. PCR amplification relied on 60 Vbeta primers (plus 13 Jbeta primers). Here immunoSEQ multiplex PCR was the method, and the copy in TCRdb shows in-frame clones only, minus some. This sample has around 76,000 clones; about two thirds occur once, and the top ten carry 7.5% to 9%. The specimen was PBMCs. These receptors were taken from a man in his forties in good health and CMV-seropositive.

The chain couples TRBV10-1 to TRBJ2-1; D unclear. There are 15 residues in the CDR3. Trimming removed 1 base from V and 4 bases from J, with 11 bases in between. Germline V gives CDR1 WNHNN, CDR2 SYGVQD (reference sequence). The CDR3 spells CASSEYPVKYNEQFF. CDR3 sequence (DNA): TGCGCCAGCAGTGAGTACCCAGTGAAATACAATGAGCAGTTCTTC.

This clone was counted between two and nine times. V usage is TRBV5-4 and J usage is TRBJ2-7, with 11 bases matching TRBD2. Germline CDR1 is SGHNT and CDR2 is YYREEE (reference sequence). The CDR3 spans 14 residues. V shed 4 bases, J shed 6 bases, and the junction held 6 bases outside the gene matches. CDR3 region: CASSVAGGAGEQYF. The CDR3 DNA follows: TGTGCCAGCAGCGTAGCGGGAGGGGCGGGCGAGCAGTACTTC.

In this sample, this clone turned up once. This chain links TRBV6-6 with TRBJ1-2; 10 nucleotides agree with TRBD1. Germline values: CDR1 MNHNY, CDR2 SVGAGI (reference sequence). There are 14 residues in the CDR3. Trimming removed 6 bases from V and 8 bases from J; junction bases left unmatched: 9. CDR3 sequence: CASRAEGQGRGYTF. The DNA of the CDR3 is TGTGCCAGCAGGGCCGAGGGACAGGGGAGGGGCTACACCTTC.

V usage is TRBV14 and J usage is TRBJ2-4; TRBD2 is a possible D gene (6 bases). CDR3 size: 15 residues. The V and J ends lost 2 bases and 2 bases respectively, with 10 bases between them. Germline V CDR1 and CDR2: SGHDN, FVKESK. The CDR3 bases are TGTGCCAGCAGCCAACAGACTAGATCCAAAAACATTCAGTACTTC. Translating it yields CASSQQTRSKNIQYF.

This clone was recorded a few times. Other DNA sequences within the sample encode an identical CDR3. The chain recombines TRBV7-6 with TRBJ2-3, with 7 positions matching TRBD1. The CDR3 has 16 amino acids. Germline V gene data show CDR1 as SGHVS and CDR2 as FNYEAQ. The J segment lost 2 bases and the V segment lost 1 base, leaving 6 bases of the junction unmatched. CDR3 loop: CASSLVGDSYTDTQYF. CDR3 bases: TGTGCCAGCAGCTTAGTGGGGGACAGTTACACAGATACGCAGTATTTT.

The chain carries TRBV15 and TRBJ2-5; 10 bases are shared with TRBD1. From germline, CDR1 is LNHNV and CDR2 YYDKDF (reference sequence). There are 16 residues in the CDR3. Trimming took 8 bases from V and 4 from J; bases not matched to a gene: 13. The CDR3 DNA is TGTGCCACCGCCCTGTTGGGACAGGGGATCGGAGAGACCCAGTACTTC. Translating gives CATALLGQGIGETQYF.

V gene TRBV7-2 combines with J gene TRBJ2-7; 9 nucleotides agree with TRBD2. J gave up 4 bases and V 7 bases, and 17 bases lay outside the gene matches. This CDR3 is built from 17 residues. Germline lookup yields CDR1 SGHTA and CDR2 FQGNSA. The chain's CDR3 is CASNEKSSGSSWYEQYF. CDR3 DNA: TGTGCCAGCAATGAGAAAAGTAGCGGGAGTTCATGGTACGAGCAGTACTTC.

V usage is TRBV30 and J usage is TRBJ1-5, with a weak D call TRBD1 (6 bases). The germline CDR1 and CDR2 sequences are GTSNPN and SVGIG (reference sequence). The CDR3 contains 17 residues. Between the trimmed V and J ends, which lost 6 bases and 0 bases, there was a span of 21 bases. The CDR3 nucleotides read TGTGCCTGCCAAACAGGGCCCGAGGCGAATAGCAATCAGCCCCAGCATTTT. Encoded protein: CACQTGPEANSNQPQHF.

This clone showed up many times. The chain links TRBV4-1 to TRBJ2-6; no clear D. The CDR3 contains 16 residues. The germline CDR1 and CDR2 sequences are MGHRA and YSYEKL. Trimming cost V 0 bases and J 3 bases, with 9 bases left between them. The CDR3 coding sequence is TGCGCCAGCAGCCAAGAAGGTACAGTTGGGGCCAACGTCCTGACTTTC. Translating it yields CASSQEGTVGANVLTF.

The CDR3 loop reads CASSVGTAGHSYGYTF. As DNA, the CDR3 is TGTGCCAGCAGCGTAGGTACCGCCGGACACAGCTATGGCTACACCTTC. V and J are TRBV9 and TRBJ1-2; weak D call: TRBD1 (5 bases). CDR1 SGDLS and CDR2 YYNGEE come from the germline V gene. Deletions cut 0 bases from V and 4 bases from J, with 16 bases between. This CDR3 spans 16 amino acids.

This chain uses TRBV5-1 with TRBJ1-1; no definite D call. This CDR3 spans 13 amino acids. Trimming shortened V by 2 bases and J by 3 bases, and 8 bases separated the two germline ends. The V gene's germline CDR1 is SGHRS and CDR2 YFSETQ. CDR3 sequence: CASSLVGYTEAFF. As DNA, the CDR3 is TGCGCCAGCAGCTTAGTTGGCTACACTGAAGCTTTCTTT. Drawing the rest from reference TRBV5-1 and TRBJ1-1, the complete variable domain is KAGVTQTPRYLIKTRGQQVTLSCSPISGHRSVSWYQQTPGQGLQFLFEYFSETQRNKGNFPGRFSGRQFSNSRSEMNVSTLELGDSALYLCASSLVGYTEAFFGQGTRLTVV.

This clone was recorded at least ten times. The V gene is TRBV5-1, the J gene TRBJ2-2, with 10 positions matching TRBD2. After removal of 8 bases from V and 2 bases from J, the junction contained 3 bases not matched to a gene. Germline V CDR1 and CDR2: SGHRS, YFSETQ. This CDR3 has 14 residues. CDR3 DNA sequence: TGCGCCAGTCGGACTAGCGGAAACACCGGGGAGCTGTTTTTT. Its translation is CASRTSGNTGELFF. The full variable domain, in which reference TRBV5-1 and TRBJ2-2 provide the parts outside the CDR3, is KAGVTQTPRYLIKTRGQQVTLSCSPISGHRSVSWYQQTPGQGLQFLFEYFSETQRNKGNFPGRFSGRQFSNSRSEMNVSTLELGDSALYLCASRTSGNTGELFFGEGSRLTVL.

The genes are TRBV15 and TRBJ2-1, with a possible D match to TRBD1 (6 bases). Germline V gene data show CDR1 as LNHNV and CDR2 as YYDKDF (reference sequence). The CDR3 has 16 residues. Trimming left V 0 bases short and J 2 bases short, with 11 bases between. CDR3 amino acids: CATSREGQFPYNEQFF. As DNA, the CDR3 is TGTGCCACCAGCAGAGAAGGACAGTTCCCCTACAATGAGCAGTTCTTC.

The V call is TRBV18, the J call TRBJ1-1, with a tentative D call TRBD1 (6 bases). CDR1 and CDR2 from the germline V gene are KGHSH and LQKENI. Trimming removed 2 bases from V and 5 bases from J, with 15 bases in between. The CDR3 has 15 residues. This CDR3 reads CASSPRQVGETEAFF. Here the CDR3 DNA reads TGTGCCAGCTCACCAAGACAGGTTGGGGAGACTGAAGCTTTCTTT. The entire variable domain, with the rest obtained from reference TRBV18 and TRBJ1-1, is as follows: NAGVMQNPRHLVRRRGQEARLRCSPMKGHSHVYWYRQLPEEGLKFMVYLQKENIIDESGMPKERFSAEFPKEGPSILRIQQVVRGDSAAYFCASSPRQVGETEAFFGQGTRLTVV.

The genes are TRBV6-5 and TRBJ1-2, with 7 bases lining up with TRBD1. The CDR3 runs to 13 residues. Germline V gives CDR1 MNHEY, CDR2 SVGAGI. The J segment lost 0 bases and the V segment lost 10 bases, leaving 5 bases of the junction unmatched. The CDR3 nucleotides read TGTGCCACCCGGGACAGCACTAACTATGGCTACACCTTC. Translation: CATRDSTNYGYTF.

In this sample, this clone turned up a few times. The V call is TRBV7-8, the J call TRBJ1-2, with 8 bases fitting TRBD1. This CDR3 contains 13 residues. V gave up 6 bases and J gave up 4 bases; unmatched junction bases: 4. CDR1 and CDR2 (germline): SGHVS, FQNEAQ. In nucleotides, the CDR3 is TGTGCCAGCAGTTACGGACAGGGCTATGGCTACACCTTC. Amino acids: CASSYGQGYGYTF.

The rearrangement uses TRBV5-1 and TRBJ2-3; 7 nucleotides match TRBD2. Germline V gene sequence: CDR1 SGHRS, CDR2 YFSETQ. The V segment lost 4 bases and the J segment 4 bases; nucleotides outside the gene matches: 3. The CDR3 runs 13 residues. CDR3 coding DNA: TGCGCCAGCAGCCAGCGGGAAGCAGATACGCAGTATTTT. Translation: CASSQREADTQYF. The complete variable domain, with remaining parts taken from reference TRBV5-1 and TRBJ2-3, reads KAGVTQTPRYLIKTRGQQVTLSCSPISGHRSVSWYQQTPGQGLQFLFEYFSETQRNKGNFPGRFSGRQFSNSRSEMNVSTLELGDSALYLCASSQREADTQYFGPGTRLTVL.

A few counts support this clone. The chain has TRBV28 and TRBJ1-3; D unresolved. Germline values: CDR1 MDHEN, CDR2 SYDVKM. The CDR3 runs to 13 residues. Trimming removed 3 bases from V and 0 bases from J, with 3 bases in between. CDR3 region: CASSFHSGNTIYF. Here the CDR3 DNA reads TGTGCCAGCAGTTTCCACTCTGGAAACACCATATATTTT.

The J gene is TRBJ1-2, the V gene TRBV6-5, with D unclear. Germline values: CDR1 MNHEY, CDR2 SVGAGI. CDR3 length equals 14 residues. Between the trimmed V and J ends, which lost 6 bases and 2 bases, there was a span of 13 bases. The CDR3 region has the DNA TGTGCCAGCAGCAAGTTGGGCAGAAACTATGGCTACACCTTC. Translating it yields CASSKLGRNYGYTF.

The table lists this clone with a count of one. The chain uses TRBV30 and TRBJ1-2, with D unclear. This CDR3 region has 13 residues. From germline, CDR1 is GTSNPN and CDR2 SVGIG (reference sequence). Trimming left V 2 bases short and J 1 base short, with 8 bases between. CDR3: CAWSSAVNYGYTF. CDR3 nucleotides: TGTGCCTGGAGTAGTGCGGTTAACTATGGCTACACCTTC.

Notes on this clone: This sample also contains other DNA sequences that code for the same CDR3. This chain uses TRBV5-4 with TRBJ2-5, with 7 positions matching TRBD2. The V segment lost 4 bases and the J segment 4 bases; nucleotides outside the gene matches: 10. The germline CDR1 and CDR2 sequences are SGHNT and YYREEE (reference sequence). There are 15 residues in the CDR3. This CDR3 reads CASSLSGRGRETQYF. In DNA, the CDR3 is TGTGCCAGCAGCCTCTCGGGGCGGGGGAGAGAGACCCAGTACTTC. The whole variable domain, filled in from reference TRBV5-4 and TRBJ2-5, reads ETGVTQSPTHLIKTRGQQVTLRCSSQSGHNTVSWYQQALGQGPQFIFQYYREEENGRGNFPPRFSGLQFPNYSSELNVNALELDDSALYLCASSLSGRGRETQYFGPGTRLLVL.

The chain joins TRBV2 to TRBJ2-2, with D perhaps matching TRBD1 (6 bases). CDR3 size: 14 residues. The germline V gene has CDR1 SNHLY and CDR2 FYNNEI. V gave up 9 bases and J gave up 0 bases, with 11 bases separating them. The CDR3 coding sequence is TGTGCCAGACAGGGAACCTCGAACACCGGGGAGCTGTTTTTT. Encoded protein: CARQGTSNTGELFF.

This chain uses TRBV9 with TRBJ1-1, with D maybe TRBD1 (5 bases). Germline CDR1 is SGDLS and CDR2 is YYNGEE. V was pared by 0 bases and J by 7 bases, with 10 bases between. This CDR3 region has 13 residues. In nucleotides, the CDR3 is TGTGCCAGCAGCGTAGTTCAGGGCGATGAAGCTTTCTTT. It is translated as CASSVVQGDEAFF. The variable domain in full, completed from reference TRBV9 and TRBJ1-1, reads DSGVTQTPKHLITATGQRVTLRCSPRSGDLSVYWYQQSLDQGLQFLIQYYNGEERAKGNILERFSAQQFPDLHSELNLSSLELGDSALYFCASSVVQGDEAFFGQGTRLTVV.

The chain has TRBV11-2 and TRBJ2-3; 7 bases map to TRBD2. V was pared by 5 bases and J by 3 bases, with 14 bases of the junction left unmatched. Germline V gene lookup returns CDR1 SGHAT and CDR2 FQNNGV. The CDR3 spans 17 residues. For the CDR3, the DNA is TGTGCCAGCAGCCCACAGCGGGACTCCCTGGGGACAGATACGCAGTATTTT. Translating it yields CASSPQRDSLGTDTQYF.

The chain employs TRBV5-4 and TRBJ1-2; maybe TRBD1 (5 bases). This CDR3 region has 14 residues. CDR1 is SGHNT and CDR2 is YYREEE in the germline V gene (reference sequence). Deletions cut 4 bases from V and 8 bases from J, with 18 bases between. The CDR3 sequence: CASSHPGGALGYTF. As DNA, the CDR3 is TGTGCCAGCAGCCACCCAGGCGGGGCCTTAGGCTACACCTTC.

The V and J genes are TRBV11-2 and TRBJ2-3; D might be TRBD1 (5 bases). Per germline, CDR1 SGHAT and CDR2 FQNNGV. V lost 0 bases, J lost 2 bases, and 15 bases lay in between. There are 17 residues in the CDR3. The DNA for the CDR3 is TGTGCCAGCAGCTTAGACTCAGGGCCGAGCGTCACAGATACGCAGTATTTT. This translates into CASSLDSGPSVTDTQYF. Supplemented by reference TRBV11-2 and TRBJ2-3, the full variable domain reads EAGVAQSPRYKIIEKRQSVAFWCNPISGHATLYWYQQILGQGPKLLIQFQNNGVVDDSQLPKDRFSAERLKGVDSTLKIQPAKLEDSAVYLCASSLDSGPSVTDTQYFGPGTRLTVL.

This rearrangement joins TRBV5-1 to TRBJ1-4; possible D gene TRBD1, 6 bases. Trimming pared 0 bases from V and 4 bases from J, leaving 10 bases between. Germline CDR1 reads SGHRS; CDR2 reads YFSETQ. The CDR3 length is 15 residues. This chain's CDR3 is CASSLARGSNEKLFF. CDR3 DNA: TGCGCCAGCAGCTTGGCAAGGGGGAGTAATGAAAAACTGTTTTTT.

The chain couples TRBV4-1 to TRBJ1-4, with TRBD1 matching 10 bases. Germline values: CDR1 MGHRA, CDR2 YSYEKL. The CDR3 is 18 amino acids. V lost 4 bases, J lost 7 bases, and 15 bases stayed unmatched. The DNA for the CDR3 is TGCGCCAGCAGCCGACAAGAGTTGGTGACAGGGGGCGGTGAAAAACTGTTTTTT. Protein: CASSRQELVTGGGEKLFF.

The V and J genes are TRBV29-1 and TRBJ1-1; weak D call: TRBD1 (6 bases). The V end lost 7 bases, the J end lost 5 bases, and 11 bases lay between the germline ends. Germline-derived CDR1 and CDR2 are SQVTM and ANQGSEA. The CDR3 totals 11 residues. CDR3 nucleotide sequence: TGCAGCGACAGGGAAGGGACTGAAGCTTTCTTT. Amino acids: CSDREGTEAFF.

V usage is TRBV5-1 and J usage is TRBJ2-5; TRBD1 aligns across 7 bases. CDR1 and CDR2 (germline): SGHRS, YFSETQ. This CDR3 has 14 amino acids. The junction had 7 bases not matched to a gene; V was cut back by 3 bases and J by 5 bases. The CDR3: CASSSTTGVETQYF. CDR3 nucleotides: TGCGCCAGCAGCTCCACCACAGGGGTGGAGACCCAGTACTTC.

With respect to this clone: This CDR3 is also generated by other DNA sequences in the sample. The rearrangement links TRBV7-9 to TRBJ2-3, with TRBD1 identical over 7 bases. The CDR3 spans 16 residues. V was clipped by 5 bases and J by 1 base; unmatched bases: 9. Looked up from germline, CDR1 is SEHNR and CDR2 is FQNEAQ (reference sequence). CDR3 protein: CASSRRGQYRTDTQYF. The CDR3, as DNA: TGTGCCAGCAGCCGCAGGGGACAGTACCGCACAGATACGCAGTATTTT.